These 30 T cell receptor beta chains originate from one sample sequenced in a study of PD-L1 blockade in urothelial cancer. The time point: peripheral blood 6 weeks after treatment start. Clones were sequenced by immunoSEQ multiplex PCR, and TCRdb holds only the in-frame ones, with some missing. The sample lists 42,000 or so clones, around 80% seen once, with roughly 13% in the top ten. Sequenced here: PBMCs, sampled around atezolizumab (anti-PD-L1) treatment. The receptors were sampled from a man aged 55 to 70 with urothelial cancer.

V and J are TRBV19 and TRBJ2-7; D unresolved. Germline V gene lookup returns CDR1 LNHDA and CDR2 SQIVND (reference sequence). V lost 1 base to trimming and J lost 5 bases, with 3 bases between them. The CDR3 sequence is 11 residues long. CDR3 coding DNA: TGTGCCAGTAGTATAGCGGACGAGCAGTACTTC. Translated, it gives CASSIADEQYF.

The chain joins TRBV7-9 to TRBJ1-3; TRBD1 might be the D (5 bases). Germline CDR1 SEHNR, CDR2 FQNEAQ (reference sequence). Deletions cut 5 bases from V and 4 bases from J, with 21 bases between. CDR3 length: 17 amino acids. The CDR3 DNA is TGTGCCAGCAGCCCAAAGGGGACTCCACCTGGGGGAAACACCATATATTTT. Protein product: CASSPKGTPPGGNTIYF.

The chain recombines TRBV29-1 with TRBJ2-5; 8 bases align to TRBD1. Losses at the gene ends were 4 bases for V and 8 bases for J; bases not matched to a gene: 12. CDR3 length: 14 amino acids. The germline CDR1 and CDR2 sequences are SQVTM and ANQGSEA. The CDR3 bases are TGCAGCGTTGCCCGGGGGACAGGCGAAGGCACCCAGTACTTC. This gives the protein CSVARGTGEGTQYF.

In this sample, this clone turned up a few times. The chain uses TRBV10-3 and TRBJ1-3; 9 nucleotides match TRBD1. Trimming at V came to 11 bases and at J to 0 bases, leaving 5 bases not matched to a gene. The CDR3 extends over 14 amino acids. Looked up from germline, CDR1 is ENHRY and CDR2 is SYGVKD. This CDR3 reads CAARQGDSGNTIYF. The CDR3 DNA sequence: TGTGCCGCCCGACAGGGGGACTCTGGAAACACCATATATTTT.

The genes are TRBV5-8 and TRBJ2-1; 12 bases fit TRBD2. J gave up 0 bases and V 4 bases, and 8 bases lay outside the gene matches. Germline CDR1 is SGHTS and CDR2 is YDEGEE. This CDR3 is 18 amino acids long. CDR3 loop: CASSAVTSGGASYNEQFF. CDR3 nucleotides: TGTGCCAGCAGCGCCGTGACTAGCGGGGGCGCCTCCTACAATGAGCAGTTCTTC.

This chain uses TRBV28 with TRBJ1-2, with TRBD1 matching over 11 bases. There are 16 residues in the CDR3. CDR1 MDHEN and CDR2 SYDVKM come from the germline V gene. The J segment lost 8 bases and the V segment lost 6 bases, leaving 14 bases of the junction unmatched. The CDR3 loop reads CASRPDRGRLIEGYTF. DNA for the CDR3: TGTGCCAGCAGACCGGACAGGGGGCGGCTTATCGAAGGCTACACCTTC.

The CDR3 DNA reads TGTGCCAGCACCGGGACAGGGGGTAACACCGGGGAGCTGTTTTTT. This gives the protein CASTGTGGNTGELFF. This rearrangement joins TRBV6-1 to TRBJ2-2, with TRBD1 identical over 11 bases. The J segment lost 2 bases and the V segment lost 7 bases, leaving 3 bases of the junction unmatched. There are 15 residues in the CDR3. The V gene's germline CDR1 is MNHNS and CDR2 SASEGT.

The chain joins TRBV30 to TRBJ2-7, with 9 bases that match TRBD1. The germline V gene has CDR1 GTSNPN and CDR2 SVGIG (reference sequence). J gave up 2 bases and V 1 base, and 3 bases lay outside the gene matches. This CDR3 has 14 residues. The CDR3, as DNA: TGTGCCTGGAGTGCCGGGACAGGGACCTACGAGCAGTACTTC. Protein sequence: CAWSAGTGTYEQYF. The full variable domain, rest sourced from reference TRBV30 and TRBJ2-7, is SQTIHQWPATLVQPVGSPLSLECTVEGTSNPNLYWYRQAAGRGLQLLFYSVGIGQISSEVPQNLSASRPQDRQFILSSKKLLLSDSGFYLCAWSAGTGTYEQYFGPGTRLTVT.

The gene calls are TRBV6-1 and TRBJ1-5; no reliable D call. Per germline, CDR1 MNHNS and CDR2 SASEGT. CDR3 length: 13 amino acids. Trimming stripped 5 bases from V and 0 bases from J, with 5 bases between. CDR3 protein: CASSLSSNQPQHF. The DNA of the CDR3 is TGTGCCAGCAGTCTAAGTAGCAATCAGCCCCAGCATTTT.

The gene calls are TRBV18 and TRBJ2-7, with 8 bases that match TRBD2. V lost 4 bases, J lost 2 bases, and 1 base stayed unmatched. CDR3 length equals 13 residues. In germline, CDR1 is KGHSH, CDR2 LQKENI. The CDR3 sequence is CASSRSGTYEQYF. The DNA of the CDR3 is TGTGCCAGCTCACGTAGCGGGACCTACGAGCAGTACTTC.

The rearrangement joins TRBV5-1 to TRBJ1-6; 8 positions agree with TRBD1. This CDR3 has 16 residues. Germline trimming cut 4 bases from V and 6 bases from J; bases unmatched to any gene: 9. Germline values: CDR1 SGHRS, CDR2 YFSETQ. In DNA, the CDR3 is TGCGCCAGCAGCCCGACGACAGGGGTAGGTAATTCACCCCTCCACTTT. It is translated as CASSPTTGVGNSPLHF.

The CDR3 DNA reads TGTGCCAGTAGCTCTCGGGGGACGGTTGCCTACGAGCAGTACTTC. Amino acid sequence: CASSSRGTVAYEQYF. V is TRBV19 and J is TRBJ2-7; possible D gene TRBD2, 6 bases. V shed 6 bases and J shed 2 bases, with 17 bases lying between them. The CDR3 contains 15 residues. Per the germline V gene, CDR1 is LNHDA and CDR2 is SQIVND (reference sequence).

The CDR3 DNA reads as TGTGCCAGCAGTACGACAGTGTGGGGTGAAGCTTTCTTT. Translation gives CASSTTVWGEAFF. This chain links TRBV6-5 with TRBJ1-1; weak D call: TRBD1 (5 bases). Trimming pared 5 bases from V and 7 bases from J, leaving 14 bases between. Looked up from germline, CDR1 is MNHEY and CDR2 is SVGAGI. The CDR3 covers 13 residues.

The rearrangement links TRBV28 to TRBJ2-1; D is possibly TRBD2 (5 bases). The germline CDR1 and CDR2 sequences are MDHEN and SYDVKM. CDR3 length: 14 amino acids. Trimming took off 1 base at V and 5 bases at J, with 9 bases between the two ends. CDR3 residues: CASSLLGLNNEQFF. CDR3 nucleotide sequence: TGTGCCAGCAGTTTATTAGGACTGAACAATGAGCAGTTCTTC.

The V and J genes are TRBV11-1 and TRBJ2-1; 13 bases align to TRBD2. CDR1 is SGHAT, CDR2 FQDESV, per germline (reference sequence). The CDR3 extends over 14 amino acids. Trimming at V came to 5 bases and at J to 8 bases, leaving 3 bases not matched to a gene. The CDR3 region has the DNA TGTGCCAGCAGCGGGACTAGCGGGATCTATGAGCAGTTCTTC. Translating it yields CASSGTSGIYEQFF. The full variable domain, completed using reference TRBV11-1 and TRBJ2-1, is EAEVAQSPRYKITEKSQAVAFWCDPISGHATLYWYRQILGQGPELLVQFQDESVVDDSQLPKDRFSAERLKGVDSTLKIQPAELGDSAMYLCASSGTSGIYEQFFGPGTRLTVL.

The V call is TRBV6-5, the J call TRBJ2-7; 8 positions match TRBD1. The CDR3 spans 14 residues. Germline V gives CDR1 MNHEY, CDR2 SVGAGI. The junction had 7 bases not matched to a gene; V was cut back by 6 bases and J by 3 bases. CDR3 sequence (DNA): TGTGCCAGCAGCCCCCGGGACAGGTACTACGAGCAGTACTTC. As protein: CASSPRDRYYEQYF.

The genes are TRBV27 and TRBJ2-7; TRBD2 is a possible D gene (6 bases). The CDR3 extends over 14 amino acids. CDR1 and CDR2 (germline): MNHEY, SMNVEV (reference sequence). Trimming shortened V by 4 bases and J by 3 bases, and 13 bases separated the two germline ends. CDR3 protein: CASSSGTRYYEQYF. DNA of the CDR3: TGTGCCAGCAGTTCCGGGACTCGATACTACGAGCAGTACTTC.

This chain uses TRBV4-3 with TRBJ2-4; 11 nucleotides match TRBD2. J was trimmed by 0 bases and V by 3 bases; bases with no gene match: 7. Germline lookup yields CDR1 LGHNA and CDR2 YSLEER. The CDR3 has 18 amino acids. Here the CDR3 DNA reads TGCGCCAGCAGCCAGTCCGCCGGACTAGCGGGAGCCAAAAACATTCAGTACTTC. This translates into CASSQSAGLAGAKNIQYF.

This chain connects TRBV27 to TRBJ2-7, with TRBD1 matching 10 bases. CDR3 length: 15 amino acids. With V trimmed by 6 bases and J by 1 base, 6 bases remained unmatched. Germline CDR1 reads MNHEY; CDR2 reads SMNVEV (reference sequence). CDR3 sequence: CASRPDRGLSYEQYF. CDR3 in DNA: TGTGCCAGCAGGCCCGACAGGGGGCTATCCTACGAGCAGTACTTC.

The chain has TRBV6-6 and TRBJ1-1; tentative D call: TRBD1 (5 bases). The V gene lost 3 bases and the J gene lost 1 base, with 9 bases spanning the gap. CDR3 length: 14 amino acids. Germline V gives CDR1 MNHNY, CDR2 SVGAGI (reference sequence). The chain's CDR3 is CASSYGGENTEAFF. In DNA, the CDR3 is TGTGCCAGCAGTTATGGGGGGGAGAACACTGAAGCTTTCTTT.

The chain joins TRBV5-1 to TRBJ2-2; TRBD1 matches 7 bases. The CDR3 extends over 14 amino acids. Germline V lookup: CDR1 SGHRS, CDR2 YFSETQ. Trimming removed 2 bases from V and 7 bases from J; junction bases left unmatched: 5. The CDR3 DNA follows: TGCGCCAGCAGCTTAACAGGGGTGGACGGGGAGCTGTTTTTT. Translating it yields CASSLTGVDGELFF. Looking up the rest from reference TRBV5-1 and TRBJ2-2 gives the full variable domain: KAGVTQTPRYLIKTRGQQVTLSCSPISGHRSVSWYQQTPGQGLQFLFEYFSETQRNKGNFPGRFSGRQFSNSRSEMNVSTLELGDSALYLCASSLTGVDGELFFGEGSRLTVL.

This clone has a handful of counts. The gene calls are TRBV6-5 and TRBJ2-7; D remains ambiguous. This CDR3 has 11 residues. Germline CDR1 reads MNHEY; CDR2 reads SVGAGI. V was pared by 7 bases and J by 4 bases, with 8 bases between. The CDR3 loop is CASNYGYEQYF. The CDR3 DNA follows: TGTGCCAGCAACTACGGGTACGAGCAGTACTTC.

This rearrangement joins TRBV28 to TRBJ1-1; D possibly corresponds to TRBD1 (5 bases). Per germline, CDR1 MDHEN and CDR2 SYDVKM. The CDR3 sequence is 13 residues long. V lost 6 bases and J 4 bases, leaving 12 bases between the germline ends. The CDR3 is CASRGGTFTEAFF. DNA of the CDR3: TGTGCCAGCAGGGGGGGGACCTTCACTGAAGCTTTCTTT.

The chain combines TRBV29-1 with TRBJ1-1; 11 nucleotides match TRBD1. J was trimmed by 4 bases and V by 5 bases; bases with no gene match: 6. The CDR3 runs to 14 residues. Germline V gene sequence: CDR1 SQVTM, CDR2 ANQGSEA. CDR3 region: CSVRTGGRGTEAFF. Here the CDR3 DNA reads TGCAGCGTTCGGACAGGGGGCAGGGGCACTGAAGCTTTCTTT.

The CDR3 DNA reads TGTGCCAGCAGCCAACCTACAGGGACCAAAAACATTCAGTACTTC. Protein: CASSQPTGTKNIQYF. This chain uses TRBV4-2 with TRBJ2-4; maybe TRBD1 (6 bases). Germline V gene lookup returns CDR1 LGHNA and CDR2 YNFKEQ. The CDR3 length is 15 residues. The V end lost 2 bases, the J end lost 2 bases, and 10 bases lay between the germline ends.

The V call is TRBV2, the J call TRBJ2-3, with TRBD2 identical over 11 bases. The germline V gene encodes CDR1 SNHLY and CDR2 FYNNEI. The CDR3 loop spans 14 amino acids. The ends lost 6 bases at V and 4 bases at J; junction bases unmatched: 3. The CDR3 sequence is CASRVAGGSDTQYF. CDR3 in DNA: TGTGCCAGCAGGGTAGCGGGGGGGTCAGATACGCAGTATTTT.

The chain employs TRBV5-1 and TRBJ2-2; no definite D call. CDR1 SGHRS and CDR2 YFSETQ come from the germline V gene. This CDR3 has 14 residues. V lost 0 bases to trimming and J lost 3 bases, with 6 bases between them. CDR3 residues: CASSLAPDTGELFF. For the CDR3, the DNA is TGCGCCAGCAGCTTGGCCCCCGACACCGGGGAGCTGTTTTTT.

The chain joins TRBV12-5 to TRBJ1-2; 8 positions agree with TRBD1. J gave up 8 bases and V 0 bases, and 2 bases lay outside the gene matches. CDR1 is LGHNT and CDR2 is FRNRAP in the germline V gene. This CDR3 region has 13 residues. The DNA of the CDR3 is TGTGCTAGTGGTTTGGTACAGGGGGGAGGCTACACCTTC. The encoded protein is CASGLVQGGGYTF.

This clone was detected once. This sequence joins TRBV27 and TRBJ2-3; D remains ambiguous. The CDR3 has 15 amino acids. The germline V gene encodes CDR1 MNHEY and CDR2 SMNVEV (reference sequence). V was shortened by 0 bases and J by 0 bases, with 7 bases between the two germline ends. CDR3 in amino acids: CASSLSLQSTDTQYF. CDR3 coding DNA: TGTGCCAGCAGTTTATCGCTCCAGAGCACAGATACGCAGTATTTT.

This chain links TRBV28 with TRBJ1-4; TRBD1 matches at 9 bases. The CDR3 consists of 15 residues. The germline V gene has CDR1 MDHEN and CDR2 SYDVKM. V was pared by 4 bases and J by 6 bases, with 6 bases of the junction left unmatched. As DNA, the CDR3 is TGTGCCAGCAGTTATCCGGGACAGGGTGATGAAAAACTGTTTTTT. Its translation: CASSYPGQGDEKLFF. The variable domain in full, with the rest retrieved from reference TRBV28 and TRBJ1-4, is DVKVTQSSRYLVKRTGEKVFLECVQDMDHENMFWYRQDPGLGLRLIYFSYDVKMKEKGDIPEGYSVSREKKERFSLILESASTNQTSMYLCASSYPGQGDEKLFFGSGTQLSVL.